This T cell receptor (beta chain) emerged from a study of STAT5B mutations in CD4+ large granular lymphocyte leukemia. Study-level background: Cryopreserved patient cells were CD8-depleted, then anti-CD4 bead selected. Study-wide findings and caveats: Patient CD4-sorted repertoires looked more clonal than healthy CD4+ repertoires, even without putative leukemic clones.

As for this clone: The antigen is undetermined.

The CDR3 covers 15 residues. Trimming stripped 1 base from V and 4 bases from J, with 14 bases between. Germline-derived CDR1 and CDR2 are SGHVS and FNYEAQ. The assay was immunoSEQ multiplex PCR, and TCRdb's table has in-frame clones only and misses some. The sample has fewer than 7,000 clones; approximately 69% are singletons. This receptor was taken from a woman between 70 and 85 years old with CD4+ T-cell large granular lymphocyte leukemia. Specimen: PBMCs. The chain uses TRBV7-6 and TRBJ2-7, with a tentative D call TRBD1 (6 bases). This chain's CDR3 is CASSLVSGQLYEQYF. CDR3 coding DNA: TGTGCCAGCAGCTTAGTATCTGGACAGTTATACGAGCAGTACTTC.